This TCR beta chain was recorded in a study of CD8 T cells in ankylosing spondylitis. With regard to this clonotype: The antigen is unknown.

Construction of TCR beta libraries was performed using quantitative 5'-RACE with molecular barcodes. Using its own MiXCR run on the 5' RACE reads, TCRdb lists one record per CDR3 protein. The sample lists under 850,000 distinct CDR3 sequences, roughly 19% occurring once. Germline values: CDR1 LGHDT, CDR2 YNNKEL (reference sequence). Trimming cost V 0 bases and J 0 bases, with 11 bases left between them. The CDR3 is 16 amino acids. Study-level points and caveats: What appeared characteristic of ankylosing spondylitis blood was a TCR beta motif of fewer than ten highly homologous variants. Significant enrichment of disease-linked clones was reported in matched ankylosing spondylitis synovial fluid. Previously reported in reactive arthritis synovial fluid and blood were some of the motif variants.

The gene calls are TRBV3-1 and TRBJ1-1; D perhaps matches TRBD1 (5 bases). This clonotype was sampled from a male donor with ankylosing spondylitis. The sequenced material came from blood, either unsorted or a sorted T cell fraction (not recorded which). CDR3 residues: CASSQEGQVMNTEAFF. As DNA, the CDR3 is TGTGCCAGCAGCCAAGAGGGGCAGGTCATGAACACTGAAGCTTTCTTT. Using reference TRBV3-1 and TRBJ1-1 for the parts outside the CDR3, the full variable domain is DTAVSQTPKYLVTQMGNDKSIKCEQNLGHDTMYWYKQDSKKFLKIMFSYNNKELIINETVPNRFSPKSPDKAHLNLHINSLELGDSAVYFCASSQEGQVMNTEAFFGQGTRLTVV.